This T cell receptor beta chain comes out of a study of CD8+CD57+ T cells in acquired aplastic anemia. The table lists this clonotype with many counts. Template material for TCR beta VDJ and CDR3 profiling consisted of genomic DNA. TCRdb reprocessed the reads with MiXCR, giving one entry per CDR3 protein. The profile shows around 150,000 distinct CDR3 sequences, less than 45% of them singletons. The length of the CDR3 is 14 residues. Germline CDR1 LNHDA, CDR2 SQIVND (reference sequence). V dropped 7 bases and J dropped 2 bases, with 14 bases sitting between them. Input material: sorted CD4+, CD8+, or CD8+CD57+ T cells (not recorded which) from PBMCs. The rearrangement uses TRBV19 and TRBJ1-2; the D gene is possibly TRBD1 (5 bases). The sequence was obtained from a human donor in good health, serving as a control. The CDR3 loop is CASMVQEENYGYTF. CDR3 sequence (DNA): TGTGCCAGTATGGTACAGGAAGAGAACTATGGCTACACCTTC. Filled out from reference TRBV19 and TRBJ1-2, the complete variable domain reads DGGITQSPKYLFRKEGQNVTLSCEQNLNHDAMYWYRQDPGQGLRLIYYSQIVNDFQKGDIAEGYSVSREKKESFPLTVTSAQKNPTAFYLCASMVQEENYGYTFGSGTRLTVV.